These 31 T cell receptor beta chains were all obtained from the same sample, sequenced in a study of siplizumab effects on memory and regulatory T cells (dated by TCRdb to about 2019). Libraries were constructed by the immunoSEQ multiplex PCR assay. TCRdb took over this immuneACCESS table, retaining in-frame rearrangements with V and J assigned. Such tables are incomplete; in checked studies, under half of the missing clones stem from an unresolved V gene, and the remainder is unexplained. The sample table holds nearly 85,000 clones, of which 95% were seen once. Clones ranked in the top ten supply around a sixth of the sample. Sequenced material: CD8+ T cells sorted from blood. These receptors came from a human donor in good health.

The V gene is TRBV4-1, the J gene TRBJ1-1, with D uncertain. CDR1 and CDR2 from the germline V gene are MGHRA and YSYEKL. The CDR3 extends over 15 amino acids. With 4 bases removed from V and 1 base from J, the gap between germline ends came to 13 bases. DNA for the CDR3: TGCGCCAGCAGCCCAAGTAGTAGTTGGAACACTGAAGCTTTCTTT. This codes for CASSPSSSWNTEAFF.

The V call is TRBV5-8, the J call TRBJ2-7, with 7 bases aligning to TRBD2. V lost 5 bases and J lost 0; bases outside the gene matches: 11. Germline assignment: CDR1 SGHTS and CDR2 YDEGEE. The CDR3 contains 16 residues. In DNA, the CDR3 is TGTGCCAGCAGGGATTTAGCGGGCCACCTCTCCTACGAGCAGTACTTC. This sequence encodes CASRDLAGHLSYEQYF.

CDR3 sequence: CAISDPGRSRLAGVNEQYF. The CDR3 DNA follows: TGTGCCATCAGTGATCCGGGACGGTCGAGACTAGCGGGAGTTAACGAGCAGTACTTC. The chain carries TRBV10-3 and TRBJ2-7, with 12 nucleotides matching TRBD2. The CDR3 is 19 residues long. Germline-derived CDR1 and CDR2 are ENHRY and SYGVKD. J gave up 5 bases and V 3 bases, and 17 bases lay outside the gene matches.

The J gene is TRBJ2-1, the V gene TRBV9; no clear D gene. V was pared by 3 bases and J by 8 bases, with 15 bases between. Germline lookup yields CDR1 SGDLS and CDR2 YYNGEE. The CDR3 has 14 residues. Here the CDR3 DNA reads TGTGCCAGCAGCGGAACGGGCCCCGCACATGAGCAGTTCTTC. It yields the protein CASSGTGPAHEQFF.

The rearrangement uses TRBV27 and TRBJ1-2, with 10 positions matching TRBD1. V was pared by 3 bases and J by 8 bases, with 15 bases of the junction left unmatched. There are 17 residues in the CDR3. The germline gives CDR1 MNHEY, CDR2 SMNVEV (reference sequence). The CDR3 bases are TGTGCCAGCAGTTTCGACAGGGGGCGGGGTTTACTATGGGGCTACACCTTC. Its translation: CASSFDRGRGLLWGYTF.

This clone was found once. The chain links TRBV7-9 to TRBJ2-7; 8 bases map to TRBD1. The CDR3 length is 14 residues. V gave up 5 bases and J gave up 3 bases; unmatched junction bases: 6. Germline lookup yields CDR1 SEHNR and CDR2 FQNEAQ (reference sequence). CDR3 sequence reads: CASSPRDRSYEQYF. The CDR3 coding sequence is TGTGCCAGCAGCCCCCGGGACAGGAGCTACGAGCAGTACTTC.

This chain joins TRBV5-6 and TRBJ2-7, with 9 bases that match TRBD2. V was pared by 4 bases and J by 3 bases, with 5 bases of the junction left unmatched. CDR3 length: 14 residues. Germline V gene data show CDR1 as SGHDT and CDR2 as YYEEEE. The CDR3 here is CASSPGTSLYEQYF. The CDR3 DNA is TGTGCCAGCAGCCCCGGGACTAGCCTCTACGAGCAGTACTTC. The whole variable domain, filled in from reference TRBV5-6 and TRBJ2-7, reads DAGVTQSPTHLIKTRGQQVTLRCSPKSGHDTVSWYQQALGQGPQFIFQYYEEEERQRGNFPDRFSGHQFPNYSSELNVNALLLGDSALYLCASSPGTSLYEQYFGPGTRLTVT.

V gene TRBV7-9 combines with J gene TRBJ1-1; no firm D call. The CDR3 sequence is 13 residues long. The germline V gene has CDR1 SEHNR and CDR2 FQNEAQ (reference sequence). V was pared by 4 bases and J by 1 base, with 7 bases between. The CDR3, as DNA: TGTGCCAGCAGCTCCGAGTGGAACACTGAAGCTTTCTTT. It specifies CASSSEWNTEAFF.

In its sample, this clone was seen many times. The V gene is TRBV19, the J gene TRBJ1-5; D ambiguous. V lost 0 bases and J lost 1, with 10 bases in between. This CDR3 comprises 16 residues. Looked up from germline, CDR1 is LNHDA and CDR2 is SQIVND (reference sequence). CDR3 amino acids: CASSIERFLSNQPQHF. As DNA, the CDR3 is TGTGCCAGTAGTATAGAGAGGTTTTTGAGCAATCAGCCCCAGCATTTT. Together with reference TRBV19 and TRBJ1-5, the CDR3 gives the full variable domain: DGGITQSPKYLFRKEGQNVTLSCEQNLNHDAMYWYRQDPGQGLRLIYYSQIVNDFQKGDIAEGYSVSREKKESFPLTVTSAQKNPTAFYLCASSIERFLSNQPQHFGDGTRLSIL.

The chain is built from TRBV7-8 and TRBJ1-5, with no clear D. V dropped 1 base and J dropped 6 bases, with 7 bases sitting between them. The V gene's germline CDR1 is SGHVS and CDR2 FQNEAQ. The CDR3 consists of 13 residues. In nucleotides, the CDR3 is TGTGCCAGCAGCTTAGGACCCGGTCAGCCCCAGCATTTT. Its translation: CASSLGPGQPQHF.

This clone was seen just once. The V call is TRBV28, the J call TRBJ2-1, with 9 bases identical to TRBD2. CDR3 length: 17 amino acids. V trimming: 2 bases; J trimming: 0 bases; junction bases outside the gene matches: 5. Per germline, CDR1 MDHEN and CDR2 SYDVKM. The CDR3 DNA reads TGTGCCAGCAGTTTAGGGGTTAGCGGGAGCTCCTACAATGAGCAGTTCTTC. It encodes CASSLGVSGSSYNEQFF.

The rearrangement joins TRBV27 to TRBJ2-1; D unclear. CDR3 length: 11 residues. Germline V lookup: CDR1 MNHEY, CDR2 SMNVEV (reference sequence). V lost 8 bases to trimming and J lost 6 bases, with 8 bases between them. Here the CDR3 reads CASGLPNEQFF. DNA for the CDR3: TGTGCCAGCGGTCTACCCAATGAGCAGTTCTTC.

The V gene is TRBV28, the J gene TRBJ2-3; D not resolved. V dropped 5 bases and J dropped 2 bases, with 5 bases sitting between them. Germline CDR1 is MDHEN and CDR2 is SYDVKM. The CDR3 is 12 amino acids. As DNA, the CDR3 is TGTGCCAGCAGTCCGACCACAGATACGCAGTATTTT. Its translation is CASSPTTDTQYF.

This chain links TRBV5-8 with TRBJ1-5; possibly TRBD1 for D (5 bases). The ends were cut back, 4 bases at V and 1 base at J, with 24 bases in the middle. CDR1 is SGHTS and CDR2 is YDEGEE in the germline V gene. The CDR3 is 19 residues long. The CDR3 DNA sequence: TGTGCCAGCAGCGCTGGTGGCTACCCCAAGGGGAAGAGCAATCAGCCCCAGCATTTT. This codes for CASSAGGYPKGKSNQPQHF.

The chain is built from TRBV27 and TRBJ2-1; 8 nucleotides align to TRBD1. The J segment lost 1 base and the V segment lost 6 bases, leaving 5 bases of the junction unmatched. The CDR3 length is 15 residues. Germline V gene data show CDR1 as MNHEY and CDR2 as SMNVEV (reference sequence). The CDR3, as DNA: TGTGCCAGCAGATCCAGACAGGGGTCCTACAATGAGCAGTTCTTC. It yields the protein CASRSRQGSYNEQFF.

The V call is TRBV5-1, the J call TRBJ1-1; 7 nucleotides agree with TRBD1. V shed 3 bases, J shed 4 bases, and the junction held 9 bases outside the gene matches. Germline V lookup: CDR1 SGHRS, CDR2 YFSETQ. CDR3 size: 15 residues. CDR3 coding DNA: TGCGCCAGCAGCTCCACGGGAGGGGGCATCACTGAAGCTTTCTTT. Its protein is CASSSTGGGITEAFF.

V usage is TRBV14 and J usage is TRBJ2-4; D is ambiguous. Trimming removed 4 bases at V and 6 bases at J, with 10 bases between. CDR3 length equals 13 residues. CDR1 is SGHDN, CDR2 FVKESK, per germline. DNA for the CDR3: TGTGCCAGCAGCCCCCGCCCTGGAAACATTCAGTACTTC. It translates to CASSPRPGNIQYF. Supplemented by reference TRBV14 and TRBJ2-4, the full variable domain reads EAGVTQFPSHSVIEKGQTVTLRCDPISGHDNLYWYRRVMGKEIKFLLHFVKESKQDESGMPNNRFLAERTGGTYSTLKVQPAELEDSGVYFCASSPRPGNIQYFGAGTRLSVL.

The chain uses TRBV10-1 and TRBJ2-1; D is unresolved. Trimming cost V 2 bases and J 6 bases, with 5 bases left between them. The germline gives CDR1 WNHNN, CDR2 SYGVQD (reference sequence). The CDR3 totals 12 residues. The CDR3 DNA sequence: TGCGCCAGCAGTGAGGGTTCCAATGAGCAGTTCTTC. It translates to CASSEGSNEQFF.

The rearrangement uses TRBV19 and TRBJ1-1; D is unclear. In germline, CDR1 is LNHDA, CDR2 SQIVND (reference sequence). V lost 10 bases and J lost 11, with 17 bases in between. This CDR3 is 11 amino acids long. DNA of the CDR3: TGTGCCACCGCACTGGGGAGGGAGGCTTTCTTT. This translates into CATALGREAFF. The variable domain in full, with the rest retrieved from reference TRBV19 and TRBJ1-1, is DGGITQSPKYLFRKEGQNVTLSCEQNLNHDAMYWYRQDPGQGLRLIYYSQIVNDFQKGDIAEGYSVSREKKESFPLTVTSAQKNPTAFYLCATALGREAFFGQGTRLTVV.

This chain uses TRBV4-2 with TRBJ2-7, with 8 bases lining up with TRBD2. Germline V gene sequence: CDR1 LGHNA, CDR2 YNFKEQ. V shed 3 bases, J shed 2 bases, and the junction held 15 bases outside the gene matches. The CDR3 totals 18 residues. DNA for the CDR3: TGTGCCAGCAGCCATCAGGTTAGCGGGGAGGGCCGGGCCTACGAGCAGTACTTC. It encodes CASSHQVSGEGRAYEQYF.

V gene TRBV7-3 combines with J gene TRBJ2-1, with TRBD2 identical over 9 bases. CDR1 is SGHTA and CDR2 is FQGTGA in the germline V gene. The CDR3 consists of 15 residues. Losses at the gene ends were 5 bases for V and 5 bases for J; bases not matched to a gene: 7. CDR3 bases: TGTGCCAGCAGCCTAGGACTAGCGCGGAACAATGAGCAGTTCTTC. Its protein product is CASSLGLARNNEQFF.

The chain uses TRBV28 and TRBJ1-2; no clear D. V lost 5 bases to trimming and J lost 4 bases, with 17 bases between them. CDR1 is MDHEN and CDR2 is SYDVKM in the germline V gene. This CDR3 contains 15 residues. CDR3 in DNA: TGTGCCAGCAGTCCCAGACAATCTACGTCCTATGGCTACACCTTC. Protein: CASSPRQSTSYGYTF.

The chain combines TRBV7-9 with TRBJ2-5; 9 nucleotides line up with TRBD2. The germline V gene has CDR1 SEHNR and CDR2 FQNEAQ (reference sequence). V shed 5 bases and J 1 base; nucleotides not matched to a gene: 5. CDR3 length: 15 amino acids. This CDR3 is CASSGIAGVQETQYF. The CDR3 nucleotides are TGTGCCAGCAGCGGGATAGCGGGAGTCCAAGAGACCCAGTACTTC.

The CDR3 loop is CASSYVTVSYEQYF. CDR3 in DNA: TGTGCCAGCAGTTACGTTACAGTCTCCTACGAGCAGTACTTC. The chain couples TRBV6-5 to TRBJ2-7; D call uncertain. The germline V and J ends were trimmed by 2 bases and 0 bases, with 8 bases remaining between them. In germline, CDR1 is MNHEY, CDR2 SVGAGI. The CDR3 runs 14 residues.

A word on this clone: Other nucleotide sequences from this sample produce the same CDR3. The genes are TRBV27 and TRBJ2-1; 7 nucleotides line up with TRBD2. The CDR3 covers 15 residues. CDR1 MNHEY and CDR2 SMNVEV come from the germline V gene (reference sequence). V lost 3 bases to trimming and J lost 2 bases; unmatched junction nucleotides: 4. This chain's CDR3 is CASSLGLAAYNEQFF. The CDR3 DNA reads TGTGCCAGCAGTTTGGGGCTAGCGGCCTACAATGAGCAGTTCTTC.

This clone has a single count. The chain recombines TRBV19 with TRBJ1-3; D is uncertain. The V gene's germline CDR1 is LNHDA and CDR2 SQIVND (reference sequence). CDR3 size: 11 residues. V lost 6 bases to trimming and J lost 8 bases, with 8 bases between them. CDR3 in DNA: TGTGCCAGTAGCCTCGGGGACACCATATATTTT. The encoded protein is CASSLGDTIYF.

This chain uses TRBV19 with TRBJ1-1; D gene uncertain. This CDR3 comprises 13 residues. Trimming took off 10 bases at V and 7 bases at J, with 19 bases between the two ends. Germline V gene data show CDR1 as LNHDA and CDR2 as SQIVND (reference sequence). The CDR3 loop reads CATRDDTVGEAFF. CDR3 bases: TGTGCCACCCGAGATGATACCGTCGGTGAAGCTTTCTTT.

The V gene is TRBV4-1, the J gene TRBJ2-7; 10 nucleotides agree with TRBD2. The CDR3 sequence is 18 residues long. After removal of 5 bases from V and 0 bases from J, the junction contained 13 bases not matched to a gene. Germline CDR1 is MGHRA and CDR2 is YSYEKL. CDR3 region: CASSYGTSDRTSSYEQYF. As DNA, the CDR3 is TGCGCCAGCAGCTATGGGACTAGCGACCGTACCAGCTCCTACGAGCAGTACTTC.

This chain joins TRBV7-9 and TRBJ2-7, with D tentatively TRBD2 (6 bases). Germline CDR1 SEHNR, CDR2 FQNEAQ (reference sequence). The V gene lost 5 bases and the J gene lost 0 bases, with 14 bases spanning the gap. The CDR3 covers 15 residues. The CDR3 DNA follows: TGTGCCAGCAGCGCACTAGCCCAGAGCTCCTACGAGCAGTACTTC. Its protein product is CASSALAQSSYEQYF.

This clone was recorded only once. For the CDR3, the DNA is TGTGCCAGCAGAGAGACAGGGGGGTTTCGAGAGACCCAGTACTTC. Residues: CASRETGGFRETQYF. The V gene is TRBV2, the J gene TRBJ2-5; 9 nucleotides line up with TRBD1. The germline gives CDR1 SNHLY, CDR2 FYNNEI. V was clipped by 6 bases and J by 4 bases; unmatched bases: 9. The CDR3 is made up of 15 amino acids.

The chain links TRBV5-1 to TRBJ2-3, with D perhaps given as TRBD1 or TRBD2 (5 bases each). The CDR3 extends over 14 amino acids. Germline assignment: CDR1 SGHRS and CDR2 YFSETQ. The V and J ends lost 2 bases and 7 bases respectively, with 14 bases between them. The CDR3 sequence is CASSLNLGAYTQYF. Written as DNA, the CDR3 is TGCGCCAGCAGCTTAAACCTCGGGGCTTATACGCAGTATTTT.